The rows below give T cell receptor beta chains drawn from one sample of a study of blood T cell repertoires in COVID-19. Generated by immunoSEQ multiplex PCR, the TCRdb table keeps only in-frame clones and is missing some. This table has approximately 100,000 clones, roughly 79% appearing once. The sequencing sample was made of peripheral blood. The source is a man between 70 and 80 years old with acute or convalescent COVID-19. Each CDR3 is given without its conserved first and last residue. D genes are given only for firm matches.

j_gene	v_gene	len	d_gene	CDR3aa
TRBJ2-7	TRBV6-1	14	TRBD2	ASSGTGLAGGYEQY
TRBJ2-7	TRBV11-2	12	TRBD2	ASRGTSGTYEQY
TRBJ1-2	TRBV6-5	13	TRBD1	ATGTGGANGYGYT
TRBJ2-7	TRBV11-2	15	-	ASSPSLKGQLAYEQY
TRBJ1-5	TRBV7-8	14	TRBD1	ASSLAGQGGNQPQH
TRBJ1-4	TRBV19	14	-	ASGKGQFSTNEKLF
TRBJ1-3	TRBV11-3	13	-	ASSRGTIPGNTIY
TRBJ2-7	TRBV7-2	15	TRBD1	ASSLDFFGTGNYEQY
TRBJ1-2	TRBV19	13	TRBD1	ASSTHRQGKDGYT
TRBJ1-2	TRBV7-9	12	-	ASSLQTSPYGYT
TRBJ1-4	TRBV15	13	TRBD1	ATSKTGTVLGKLF
TRBJ1-4	TRBV30	12	TRBD1	AWSGGQGKGKLF
TRBJ2-3	TRBV27	16	-	ASSPVVYRERSTDTQY
TRBJ1-2	TRBV29-1	11	TRBD1	SVDLTGVSGYT
TRBJ2-7	TRBV30	11	TRBD1	AWSAGQGYEQY
TRBJ1-1	TRBV3-1/TRBV3-2	14	TRBD1	ASSLWSGQGNTEAF
TRBJ1-5	TRBV4-2	13	TRBD1	ASSPDRQGHQPQH
TRBJ2-1	TRBV18	14	TRBD2	ASSPPTSGGYNEQF
TRBJ1-1	TRBV6-5	12	-	ASTGGIRSTEAF
TRBJ2-1	TRBV28	17	TRBD1	ASSTGTGRPRGSYNEQF
TRBJ2-1	TRBV7-2	13	TRBD2	ASSILAGGPHEQF
TRBJ1-5	TRBV6-4	11	-	ASSVDQGRPQH
TRBJ2-7	TRBV6-5	14	TRBD2	ASSWGSGRGPYEQY
TRBJ1-2	TRBV5-1	14	-	ASSLVAGRSIGGYT
TRBJ2-7	TRBV6-4	11	-	ASKGRGVYEQY
TRBJ1-2	TRBV28	11	-	ASSFSSVYGYT
TRBJ2-2	TRBV6-5	11	TRBD1	ASSSQGAGELF
TRBJ2-3	TRBV10-3	13	TRBD1	AIDREGKGTDTQY
TRBJ2-1	TRBV6-6	12	TRBD1	ASRDRGAYNEQF
TRBJ2-1	TRBV4-2	17	TRBD2	ASSQAGTSGAPTYNEQF
TRBJ1-5	TRBV6-6	14	TRBD1	ASSYLGTGKGQPQH
TRBJ1-1	TRBV29-1	9	-	SVSRGTEAF
TRBJ2-6	TRBV7-6	15	-	ASSLGLVGSGANVLT